This TCR beta chain was profiled in a study of graft-versus-host responses after intestinal transplantation. Turning to the study itself: Transplant types were multivisceral, liver-intestinal, or isolated intestinal. Uniformly, recipients were administered anti-thymocyte globulin induction with subsequent tacrolimus and steroids for three to four years.

General study points: Peak circulating GvH clone levels tracked with early post-transplant HvG declines. Patients who carried graft-donor T cell macrochimerism also had high graft-versus-host to host-versus-graft clonal ratios in their allografts.

The V end lost 6 bases, the J end lost 3 bases, and 10 bases lay between the germline ends. Germline V CDR1 and CDR2: SEHNR, FQNEAQ (reference sequence). The CDR3 runs 13 residues. A word on this clone: Antigen unknown.

Method: immunoSEQ multiplex PCR; TCRdb's copy keeps in-frame clones and lacks some. The repertoire has roughly 20,000 clones, around nine tenths of them found once; the top ten carry over 7.5%. V gene TRBV7-9 combines with J gene TRBJ2-3, with a tentative D call TRBD2 (5 bases). This clonotype was sampled from a human patient who received an intestinal transplant, so some T cells may come from the graft donor. The starting material was PBMCs, obtained about 240 days after intestinal transplant. The CDR3 bases are TGTGCCAGCAGTCTCGGAGGTACAGATACGCAGTATTTT. Encoded protein: CASSLGGTDTQYF.